This is a list of T cell receptor beta chains from one sample in a study of CD4 T cells in relation to SARS-CoV-2 and coronaviruses. The table came from immunoSEQ multiplex PCR; TCRdb's copy has only in-frame clones and leaves some out. The repertoire holds 21,000 or so clones, with more than 60% as singletons. No antigens are known for them. Sequenced material: CD4+ T cells from PBMCs, cultured in vitro. The source is a human donor in good health. Each CDR3 is given with its conserved first and last residue. A D gene is named only where the DNA matches it firmly. Part of the rows lack a size; the others show once, few, many or a class for expanded clones.

j_gene	d_gene	abundance	v_gene	CDR3nt	CDR3aa
TRBJ2-1	.	.	TRBV7-9	TGTGCCAGCAGCCTGGGGGGAATGGTGAATGAGCAGTTCTTC	CASSLGGMVNEQFF
TRBJ1-2	.	.	TRBV9	TGTGCCAGCAGCGTAGGGCAGGGGACGATTGGTGGCTACACCTTC	CASSVGQGTIGGYTF
TRBJ2-5	TRBD2	.	TRBV7-2	TGTGCCAGCAGCTTTGCTTCCCGACTAGCGGGAGCAGAGACCCAGTACTTC	CASSFASRLAGAETQYF
TRBJ1-5	TRBD1	.	TRBV19	TGTGCCAGTAGTGGAGGGACAGGGGGTACTCAGCCCCAGCATTTT	CASSGGTGGTQPQHF
TRBJ1-1	TRBD1	.	TRBV6-5	TGTGCCAGCAGCCTACAGGGGTTGAACACTGAAGCTTTCTTT	CASSLQGLNTEAFF
TRBJ2-5	TRBD2	.	TRBV11-2	TGTGCCAGCAGCTTTAGCGGGGGGGGAGGGACCCAGTACTTC	CASSFSGGGGTQYF
TRBJ1-4	TRBD1	.	TRBV2	TGTGCCAGCAGTGAAACAGGGGATGGTGAAAAACTGTTTTTT	CASSETGDGEKLFF
TRBJ2-1	TRBD2	.	TRBV6-5	TGTGCCAGCGGTAGCGGGAGGGCCAATGAGCAGTTCTTC	CASGSGRANEQFF
TRBJ2-3	.	once	TRBV7-2	TGTGCCAGCAGCGCAGGGACCCTAGACACAGATACGCAGTATTTT	CASSAGTLDTDTQYF
TRBJ2-5	.	.	TRBV24-1	TGTGCCACCAGTGATGGACTTGGATTCCAAGAGACCCAGTACTTC	CATSDGLGFQETQYF